A selection of T cell receptor beta chains follows, all from one sample in a study of PD-1 blockade in mismatch repair-deficient tumors. Assay: immunoSEQ multiplex PCR; the TCRdb copy retains only in-frame clones and omits some. The sample yields roughly 120,000 clones, about nine tenths seen once. This sample comprised peripheral blood, obtained almost 74 weeks after starting pembrolizumab. All receptors derive from an adult with mismatch repair-deficient cancer. Each CDR3 is given with its conserved first and last residue. D genes are given only for firm matches. The listing skips clone size in some rows; elsewhere it reads once, few, many or a size class.

j_call d_call v_call clone_size cdr3_aa cdr3_nt
TRBJ2-7 NA TRBV30 NA CARGDGGTDPYEQYF TGTGCCCGTGGCGACGGGGGGACAGATCCGTACGAGCAGTACTTC
TRBJ2-1 TRBD2 TRBV6-4 few CASSAASGTHNEQFF TGTGCCAGCAGTGCCGCTAGCGGGACCCACAATGAGCAGTTCTTC
TRBJ2-7 TRBD1 TRBV11-2 NA CASSVGQGVSYEQYF TGTGCCAGCAGCGTAGGGCAGGGGGTCTCCTACGAGCAGTACTTC
TRBJ2-1 NA TRBV10-3 NA CAIKWDNLYNEQFF TGTGCCATCAAATGGGACAACCTCTACAATGAGCAGTTCTTC
TRBJ1-1 NA TRBV5-6 NA CASSLPGGPEAFF TGTGCCAGCAGCCTCCCGGGAGGTCCTGAAGCTTTCTTT
TRBJ2-5 NA TRBV7-6 NA CASSLAAKALYQETQYF TGTGCCAGCAGCTTAGCTGCCAAAGCCTTGTACCAAGAGACCCAGTACTTC
TRBJ2-1 TRBD2 TRBV5-4 NA CASSLHILAYSGNEQFF TGTGCCAGCAGCTTACACATACTAGCGTACTCGGGGAATGAGCAGTTCTTC
TRBJ2-7 TRBD2 TRBV7-9 NA CASSRTSVPYYEQYF TGTGCCAGCAGCCGGACTAGCGTACCTTACTACGAGCAGTACTTC
TRBJ2-2 NA TRBV9 NA CASSVGMGDTGELFF TGTGCCAGCAGCGTAGGAATGGGTGACACCGGGGAGCTGTTTTTT
TRBJ2-1 NA TRBV7-9 once CASSSGLRDEQFF TGTGCCAGCAGCTCGGGACTTAGGGATGAGCAGTTCTTC
TRBJ1-1 NA TRBV4-2 NA CASSQVAENTEAFF TGTGCCAGCAGCCAAGTCGCCGAAAACACTGAAGCTTTCTTT
TRBJ2-7 NA TRBV18 NA CASSPGGFYEQYF TGTGCCAGCTCACCAGGGGGCTTTTACGAGCAGTACTTC
TRBJ2-7 NA TRBV6-5 NA CASSYLPDYEQYF TGTGCCAGCAGTTACCTCCCCGACTACGAGCAGTACTTC
TRBJ1-3 NA TRBV29-1 NA CSVGGPGNTIYF TGCAGCGTTGGGGGACCAGGAAACACCATATATTTT
TRBJ1-2 NA TRBV19 NA CASSASTGFGYTF TGTGCCAGTAGTGCCTCCACAGGGTTTGGCTACACCTTC